This TCR beta chain was recovered during a study of blood T cell repertoires in COVID-19. Overall study: PBMCs, B-cell-depleted T cells, or T cells provided the cDNA or gDNA that made up the material.

In germline, CDR1 is KGHSH, CDR2 LQKENI. The CDR3 totals 15 residues. Germline trimming cut 3 bases from V and 3 bases from J; bases unmatched to any gene: 4. Original handling: Reference gene primer amplification gave estimated nucleated cell counts. TCRdb's table, derived via immunoSEQ multiplex PCR, lists solely in-frame clones and lacks some. The DNA was the basis for D and trimming; V, J and clone size are from that table. This sample has 200,000 to 300,000 clones, with around 84% found just once. J is TRBJ2-1 and V is TRBV18; 8 positions agree with TRBD1. This sequence originates from a man aged 55 to 70 with acute or convalescent COVID-19. Sequences were obtained from peripheral blood. The CDR3 spells CASSPQGAGYNEQFF. For the CDR3, the DNA is TGTGCCAGCTCACCCCAGGGGGCGGGCTACAATGAGCAGTTCTTC.